This note documents a single T cell receptor beta chain sequence. Its antigen remains unidentified. This sample was taken from a study of glioma-infiltrating T cells. Study details: Presurgical dexamethasone in glioma patients lasted six or fewer days.

CDR1 SNHLY and CDR2 FYNNEI come from the germline V gene. V was pared by 2 bases and J by 9 bases, with 8 bases between. This CDR3 has 11 residues. General observations from the study: Very few CDR3 sequences were shared between tissue and blood. Signature shared blood CDR3 motifs were enriched in low-divergence and depleted in high-divergence patients. Above-expected tissue-blood divergence occurred in all gliomas, most in low-grade ones.

The iRepertoire nested amplicon-rescue multiplex PCR amplified TCR alpha and beta CDR3s from RNA. TCRdb independently ran MiXCR on the multiplex PCR reads; one entry per CDR3 protein. Here the sample spans more than 300,000 distinct CDR3 sequences, about two fifths being singletons. This TCR was recovered from a human donor with low-grade glioma or glioblastoma, undergoing nonglioma brain surgery, or in good health (not recorded which). The chain joins TRBV2 to TRBJ2-7; no reliable D call. Sequenced sample: glioma tissue, nonneoplastic brain tissue, or PBMCs (not recorded which). The CDR3 loop reads CASSETVGQYF. The CDR3 DNA sequence: TGTGCCAGCAGTGAAACTGTTGGGCAGTACTTC.